The rows below give T cell receptor beta chains drawn from one sample of a study of CD8+CD57+ T cells in acquired aplastic anemia. From the reads, TCRdb called clonotypes with MiXCR, one entry per CDR3 protein. The repertoire consists of roughly 250,000 distinct CDR3 sequences, with 82% occurring once and the leading ten covering 40% to 55%. Sequencing was done on a sample of sorted CD4+, CD8+, or CD8+CD57+ T cells (not recorded which) from PBMCs. The receptors originated from a human donor with aplastic anemia. Each CDR3 is given without its conserved first and last residue.

V gene	J gene	CDR3 protein
TRBV9	TRBJ2-3	ASSGTTIGTDTQY
TRBV7-8	TRBJ2-5	ASSLGGGHDTQY
TRBV7-3	-	ATSIGRTEETQF
TRBV29-1	TRBJ2-7	SVEDPRGSYYEQY
TRBV15	TRBJ2-7	ATSRDGEQY
TRBV7-2	TRBJ2-3	ASSLGGAEQNDG
TRBV7-7	TRBJ2-2	ASSPRTDTGELF
TRBV5-6	TRBJ1-2	ASSFGLAGLVYGYT
TRBV9	TRBJ2-1	ASSVGVSRNQPHEQF
TRBV15	TRBJ1-2	ASTGEGGGDEQYF
TRBV9	TRBJ2-3	ASSVGGQSTTPY
TRBV7-6	TRBJ2-5	ASSETSGGPQETQY
TRBV20-1	TRBJ1-4	SARVETAREKLF
TRBV7-9	TRBJ2-1	ASSLPVIRGIGEQF
TRBV29-1	TRBJ1-1	SVEGSTEAF
TRBV9	TRBJ2-1	ASSVGGLAGDNEF
TRBV2	TRBJ2-5	ASGDGQAATEYQD
TRBV5-4	TRBJ2-7	ASSLGGGEQY
TRBV11-3	TRBJ2-3	ASSLDQRIEDTQY
TRBV19	TRBJ2-1	ASSIASVNDEQF
TRBV7-8	TRBJ1-5	ASSVAYGTDTQH
TRBV9	TRBJ1-3	ASSAPPSSGNTIY
TRBV7-9	TRBJ2-1	ASSIASTAYTEQF
TRBV7-8	TRBJ1-2	ASSLAGGPDKQYYT
TRBV7-3	TRBJ2-3	ASTKGTISTDTQY
TRBV7-3	-	ARGDGARDTQH
TRBV11-2	TRBJ1-6	ASSFISGATYNSPLH
TRBV7-2	TRBJ1-1	ASSSRDLNTEAF
TRBV7-8	TRBJ2-5	ASSFTGHTDTQY
TRBV5-6	TRBJ1-5	ASSPVDGIDQPQH
TRBV7-8	TRBJ1-1	ASSLDGEGNTEAF
TRBV7-9	TRBJ1-3	ASSFERSGGSDETIY
TRBV7-8	TRBJ1-1	ASSVGGERNTEAF
TRBV7-9	TRBJ2-5	AGQGGRETQSFG
TRBV20-1	TRBJ2-7	SARLRSGVSSYEQY
TRBV2	-	ASGAAGTDTQY
TRBV7-8	TRBJ2-5	ASSFTEGPDKTHY
TRBV29-1	TRBJ1-1	SVGQVGTEAF
TRBV2	TRBJ2-5	ATIRGAEQAEEF
TRBV6-2/TRBV6-3	TRBJ1-6	ASNTPGQGSSPLH
TRBV2	TRBJ1-1	ASGDGDRHTRYFEAC
TRBV25-1	TRBJ1-2	ASSEYAGARGYT
TRBV7-9	TRBJ2-7	ASSFYICSARDRYEQY
TRBV24-1	-	ASSPGGQADEQY
TRBV7-3	TRBJ2-7	ASSLSGDAADQY
TRBV7-2	TRBJ2-3	ASSSNPGTQDTQY
TRBV7-8	TRBJ2-6	ASSLAGGPDTLYT
TRBV2	TRBJ2-3	ASSPTGGPDAQY
TRBV7-4	TRBJ2-6	ASNVLGGSAQAPVLT
TRBV7-2	TRBJ1-1	ASSRVGAEQQYAF
TRBV7-8	TRBJ2-3	ASSLVEGHKTY
TRBV5-6	TRBJ2-3	ASSYLGTDTQY
TRBV2	TRBJ1-2	ASGDGVTGTHN
TRBV5-6	TRBJ1-4	ASSLGGVNRGSNERLF
TRBV5-4	TRBJ2-5	ATSCQRSRETDD